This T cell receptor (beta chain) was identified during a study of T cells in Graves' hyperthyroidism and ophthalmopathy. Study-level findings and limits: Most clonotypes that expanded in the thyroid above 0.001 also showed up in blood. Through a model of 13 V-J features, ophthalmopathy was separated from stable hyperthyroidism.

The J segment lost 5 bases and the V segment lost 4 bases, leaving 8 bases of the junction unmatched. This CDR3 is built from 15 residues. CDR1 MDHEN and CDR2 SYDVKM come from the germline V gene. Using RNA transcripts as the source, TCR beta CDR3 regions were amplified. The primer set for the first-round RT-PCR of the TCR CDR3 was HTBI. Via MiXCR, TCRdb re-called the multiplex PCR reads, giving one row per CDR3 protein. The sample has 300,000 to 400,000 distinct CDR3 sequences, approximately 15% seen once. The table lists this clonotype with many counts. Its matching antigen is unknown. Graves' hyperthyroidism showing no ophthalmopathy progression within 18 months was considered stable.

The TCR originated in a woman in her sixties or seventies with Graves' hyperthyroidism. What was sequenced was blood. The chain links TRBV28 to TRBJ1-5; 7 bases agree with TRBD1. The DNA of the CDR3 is TGTGCCAGCAGTTCTCAGACAGGGAGCTATCAGCCCCAGCATTTT. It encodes CASSSQTGSYQPQHF.